This T cell receptor beta chain was documented in a study of naive and memory T cell subsets. This clonotype has a count of ten or more. Its matching antigen is unknown. CDR3 length: 15 amino acids. Germline assignment: CDR1 SGHDN and CDR2 FVKESK. V was cut by 4 bases and J by 6 bases, with 16 bases left in between. Ligated cDNA underwent four rounds of PCR with nested alpha and beta constant region primers and SP2. Reverse transcription of blood and skin TCR RNA was primed at alpha and beta constant regions. From the UMI-ligation and nested PCR reads, TCRdb called clonotypes with MiXCR, one entry per CDR3 protein. The sample has tens of thousands of distinct CDR3 sequences; 6.5% to 8% are singletons. Treatment described: skin biopsy from PPD injection site in Mantoux-positive individual. The library had UMIs added by 3' ligation of an oligonucleotide to TCR cDNA. Individuals with a positive Mantoux test gave biopsies from PPD-injected skin.

Study results and caveats: Higher TCR numbers at tuberculin sites reflect T cell infiltration, per interpretation.

The chain recombines TRBV14 with TRBJ2-1, with D possibly being TRBD1 (6 bases). The sequences come from skin, collected from a tuberculin skin test site. The source of this sequence is an adult in good health. The CDR3 region is CASSPSRGPANEQFF. The CDR3 DNA is TGTGCCAGCAGCCCGTCCAGGGGCCCGGCCAATGAGCAGTTCTTC.